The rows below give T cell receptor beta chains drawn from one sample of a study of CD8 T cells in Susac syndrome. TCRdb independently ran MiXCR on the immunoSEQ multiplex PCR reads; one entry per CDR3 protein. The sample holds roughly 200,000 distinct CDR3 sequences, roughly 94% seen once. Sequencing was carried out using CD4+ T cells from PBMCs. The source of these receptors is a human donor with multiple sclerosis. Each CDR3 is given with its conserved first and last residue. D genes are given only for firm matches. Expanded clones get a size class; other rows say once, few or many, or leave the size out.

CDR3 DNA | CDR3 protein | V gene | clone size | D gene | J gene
TGTGCCGGCCTCAGGGACAGGGGATACTACGAGCAGTACTTC | CAGLRDRGYYEQYF | TRBV30 | NA | TRBD1 | TRBJ2-7
TGTGCCAGCAGCCAATTGGCAGGGGAAGAGACCCAGTACTTC | CASSQLAGEETQYF | TRBV14 | NA | NA | TRBJ2-5
TGTGCCAGCAGCCAAGTATCGGGCCCTGAGTGGGAGCAGTACTTC | CASSQVSGPEWEQYF | TRBV3-1 | NA | NA | TRBJ2-7
TGTGCCACCAGCACTAGCGGGGGAAAGGATACGCAGTATTTT | CATSTSGGKDTQYF | TRBV24-1 | NA | TRBD2 | TRBJ2-3
TGCAGCGTTACGGTTGGGAAGGGCTACACCTTC | CSVTVGKGYTF | TRBV29-1 | NA | NA | TRBJ1-2
TGTGCCAGCAGCTTGGGGACGAAAGAGACCCAGTACTTC | CASSLGTKETQYF | TRBV5-4 | few | NA | TRBJ2-5
TGTGCCAGCAACCGGGACAGGGCGGCTGGGGCCAACGTCCTGACTTTC | CASNRDRAAGANVLTF | TRBV11-2 | NA | TRBD1 | TRBJ2-6
TGTGCCACCAGCAGAGCGACAGATACGCAGTATTTT | CATSRATDTQYF | TRBV15 | NA | NA | TRBJ2-3
TGCAGTGCTAGAGGGGTTGGTTCACCCCTCCACTTT | CSARGVGSPLHF | TRBV20-1 | NA | NA | TRBJ1-6
TGTGCCAGCAGCGTAGTTCCAGCAACGAGCTCCTACGAGCAGTACTTC | CASSVVPATSSYEQYF | TRBV9 | NA | NA | TRBJ2-7
TGTGCCTGGAGTCCCAGACTGATGATGAACACTGAAGCTTTCTTT | CAWSPRLMMNTEAFF | TRBV30 | NA | NA | TRBJ1-1
TGTGCCAGCCGGTCCTGGGGTACCTACAATGAGCAGTTCTTC | CASRSWGTYNEQFF | TRBV6-5 | NA | NA | TRBJ2-1
TGTGCCAGCCTAAGCCGAGGGTTGGGCTACACCTTC | CASLSRGLGYTF | TRBV3-1 | NA | NA | TRBJ1-2
TGTGCCAGCAGCCCCTGGACTAGCGGGGGGATTTACAATGAGCAGTTCTTC | CASSPWTSGGIYNEQFF | TRBV3-1 | NA | TRBD2 | TRBJ2-1
TGCAGCGTCCTCAGACAGGTCGGGAACTATGGCTACACCTTC | CSVLRQVGNYGYTF | TRBV29-1 | NA | NA | TRBJ1-2
TGCAGTGCCGCCCAGGGCCAAAGGAAGGGTGAGCAGTTCTTC | CSAAQGQRKGEQFF | TRBV20-1 | NA | NA | TRBJ2-1
TGTGCCAGCAGCCCACTTGTTGTCGGAGGCTACAATGAGCAGTTCTTC | CASSPLVVGGYNEQFF | TRBV9 | NA | NA | TRBJ2-1